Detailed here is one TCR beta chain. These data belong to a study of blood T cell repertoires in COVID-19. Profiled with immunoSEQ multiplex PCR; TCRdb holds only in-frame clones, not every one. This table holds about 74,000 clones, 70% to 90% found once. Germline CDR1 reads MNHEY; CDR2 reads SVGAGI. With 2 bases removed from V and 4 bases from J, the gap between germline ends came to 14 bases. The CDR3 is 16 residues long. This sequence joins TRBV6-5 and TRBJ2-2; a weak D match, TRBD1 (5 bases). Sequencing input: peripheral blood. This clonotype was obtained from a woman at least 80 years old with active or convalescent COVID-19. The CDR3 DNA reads TGTGCCAGCAGTTACCCCTCGACCAGGGCCACCGGGGAGCTGTTTTTT. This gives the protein CASSYPSTRATGELFF.